This T cell receptor beta chain was recovered during a study of vaccination and CD4 T cells after COVID-19. Background on the study: The authors gave control cultures a CEFX pool, an HIV-1 Nef pool, or no peptide.

As for treatment: approximately nine-day PBMC culture with coronavirus spike peptide pools or control peptides (ViraFEST assay). In germline, CDR1 is GTSNPN, CDR2 SVGIG (reference sequence). V was clipped by 5 bases and J by 5 bases; unmatched bases: 6. The CDR3 contains 13 residues. The Oncomine TCR Beta short-read assay generated sequence data from the DNA of cultured CD4+ T cells. Each CDR3 protein gets one entry after TCRdb re-called the PCR reads with MiXCR. The repertoire holds about 14,000 distinct CDR3 sequences, with roughly 29% as singletons. To note about this clonotype: The antigen is unknown.

The rearrangement links TRBV30 to TRBJ2-7, with TRBD2 identical over 10 bases. The sequence was collected from a human donor who received a COVID-19 vaccine. The sample consisted of CD4+ T cells from blood, cultured in vitro, taken before SARS-CoV-2 vaccination. The CDR3 sequence: CAWSSGGRDEQYF. In nucleotides, the CDR3 is TGTGCCTGGTCTAGCGGGGGCAGAGACGAGCAGTACTTC.